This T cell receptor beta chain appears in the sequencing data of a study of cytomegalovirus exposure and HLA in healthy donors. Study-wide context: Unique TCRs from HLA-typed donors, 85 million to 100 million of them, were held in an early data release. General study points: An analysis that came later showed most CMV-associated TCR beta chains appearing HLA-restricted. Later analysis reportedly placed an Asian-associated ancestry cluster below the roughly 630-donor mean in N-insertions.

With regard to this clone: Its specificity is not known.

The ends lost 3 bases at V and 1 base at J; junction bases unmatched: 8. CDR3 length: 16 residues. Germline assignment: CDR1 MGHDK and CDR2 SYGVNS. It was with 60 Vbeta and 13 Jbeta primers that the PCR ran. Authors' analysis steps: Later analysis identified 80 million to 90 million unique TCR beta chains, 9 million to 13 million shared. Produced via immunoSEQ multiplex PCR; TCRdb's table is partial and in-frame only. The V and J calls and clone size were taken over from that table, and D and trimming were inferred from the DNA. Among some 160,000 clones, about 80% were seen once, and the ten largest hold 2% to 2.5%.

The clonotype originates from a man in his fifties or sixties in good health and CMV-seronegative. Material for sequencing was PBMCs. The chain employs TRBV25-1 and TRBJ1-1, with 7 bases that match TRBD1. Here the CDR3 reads CASSDPATGTNTEAFF. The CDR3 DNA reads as TGTGCCAGCAGTGATCCCGCGACAGGGACGAACACTGAAGCTTTCTTT.